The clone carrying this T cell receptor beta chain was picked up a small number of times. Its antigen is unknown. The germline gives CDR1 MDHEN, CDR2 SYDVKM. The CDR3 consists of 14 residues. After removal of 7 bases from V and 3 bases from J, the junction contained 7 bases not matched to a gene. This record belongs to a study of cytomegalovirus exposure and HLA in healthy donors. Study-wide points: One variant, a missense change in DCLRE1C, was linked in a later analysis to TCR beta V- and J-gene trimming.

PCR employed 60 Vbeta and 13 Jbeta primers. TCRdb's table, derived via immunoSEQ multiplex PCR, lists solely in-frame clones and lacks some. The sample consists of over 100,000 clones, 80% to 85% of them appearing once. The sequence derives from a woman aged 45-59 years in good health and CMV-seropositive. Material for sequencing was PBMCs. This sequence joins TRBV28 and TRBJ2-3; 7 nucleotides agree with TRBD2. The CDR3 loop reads CASIEGRGTDTQYF. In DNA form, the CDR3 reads TGTGCCAGCATCGAAGGGAGGGGAACAGATACGCAGTATTTT.